One and the same sample provided the 26 T cell receptor beta chains below, sequenced in a study of beta chain features in type 1 diabetes. The authors reverse transcribed all of the isolated RNA, so sequencing captured expressed TCRB transcripts. Sequencing was performed with immunoSEQ multiplex PCR; in TCRdb, only in-frame clones are kept and a portion is missing. Of fewer than 200,000 clones in the sample, approximately 8.1% were seen once. Sequenced material: central memory CD4+ T cells from blood. These receptors were obtained from a man aged 18-30 years in good health.

The gene calls are TRBV5-1 and TRBJ1-1; D uncertain. The CDR3 totals 15 residues. In germline, CDR1 is SGHRS, CDR2 YFSETQ. V gave up 4 bases and J gave up 5 bases, with 18 bases separating them. CDR3 region: CASSEMGAGDTEAFF. CDR3 in DNA: TGCGCCAGCAGCGAAATGGGCGCCGGGGATACTGAAGCTTTCTTT.

This chain joins TRBV29-1 and TRBJ2-2, with D possibly TRBD1 on 6 matching bases. The CDR3 runs 13 residues. Trimming pared 6 bases from V and 0 bases from J, leaving 8 bases between. Germline loops: CDR1 SQVTM, CDR2 ANQGSEA. The chain's CDR3 is CSVGTPNTGELFF. For the CDR3, the DNA is TGCAGCGTCGGGACACCGAACACCGGGGAGCTGTTTTTT.

J is TRBJ1-6 and V is TRBV30; TRBD1 agrees at 8 bases. The germline V gene has CDR1 GTSNPN and CDR2 SVGIG (reference sequence). CDR3 length equals 12 residues. Trimming at V came to 7 bases and at J to 11 bases, leaving 7 bases not matched to a gene. CDR3 protein: CAYGQGRAPLHF. The CDR3 nucleotides read TGTGCCTACGGACAGGGTCGGGCACCCCTCCACTTT.

The chain joins TRBV4-3 to TRBJ2-1, with 8 bases identical to TRBD1. With 4 bases clipped from V and 10 bases from J, the junction kept 6 bases outside the gene matches. This CDR3 is 13 amino acids long. Per the germline V gene, CDR1 is LGHNA and CDR2 is YSLEER. CDR3 region: CASSLGQALEQFF. In DNA, the CDR3 is TGCGCCAGCAGCCTGGGACAGGCCCTGGAGCAGTTCTTC.

The chain couples TRBV6-1 to TRBJ2-5, with a possible D match to TRBD2 (6 bases). The CDR3 totals 14 residues. CDR1 and CDR2 from the germline V gene are MNHNS and SASEGT. V was shortened by 3 bases and J by 4 bases, with 12 bases between the two germline ends. CDR3 region: CASSDVLAIETQYF. Written as DNA, the CDR3 is TGTGCCAGCAGTGATGTACTAGCCATAGAGACCCAGTACTTC.

This clone appeared many times. The J gene is TRBJ2-7, the V gene TRBV30; 9 nucleotides line up with TRBD1. Germline CDR1 GTSNPN, CDR2 SVGIG (reference sequence). J was trimmed by 4 bases and V by 4 bases; bases with no gene match: 5. CDR3 length: 13 residues. CDR3 in DNA: TGTGCCTGGACCCGGGACAGGGCTTACGAGCAGTACTTC. It specifies CAWTRDRAYEQYF.

This clone was observed a handful of times. The J gene is TRBJ2-2, the V gene TRBV19; possibly TRBD1 for D (6 bases). The CDR3 has 15 residues. The germline CDR1 and CDR2 sequences are LNHDA and SQIVND (reference sequence). Trimming removed 3 bases from V and 3 bases from J, with 11 bases in between. The CDR3 loop is CASSISNRDTGELFF. CDR3 DNA sequence: TGTGCCAGTAGTATCAGTAACAGGGACACCGGGGAGCTGTTTTTT. Full variable domain (remainder filled in from reference TRBV19 and TRBJ2-2): DGGITQSPKYLFRKEGQNVTLSCEQNLNHDAMYWYRQDPGQGLRLIYYSQIVNDFQKGDIAEGYSVSREKKESFPLTVTSAQKNPTAFYLCASSISNRDTGELFFGEGSRLTVL.

The sample holds a few counts of this clone. The chain carries TRBV6-5 and TRBJ1-4; D remains unclear. V gave up 4 bases and J gave up 12 bases, with 15 bases separating them. The CDR3 runs to 13 residues. CDR1 is MNHEY and CDR2 is SVGAGI in the germline V gene. As DNA, the CDR3 is TGTGCCAGCAGTTTTACTTACCTCGAAGAACTGTTTTTT. Its protein is CASSFTYLEELFF.

This clone was counted between two and nine times. The CDR3 nucleotides read TGTGCCAGTAGCACGGGACTAGCGGGGGGCCCTACTAAGTACGAGCAGTACTTC. Translation gives CASSTGLAGGPTKYEQYF. The V call is TRBV19, the J call TRBJ2-7; 15 positions match TRBD2. CDR3 length: 18 amino acids. V shed 6 bases, J shed 4 bases, and the junction held 13 bases outside the gene matches. Germline CDR1 LNHDA, CDR2 SQIVND (reference sequence).

A remark on this clone: The identical CDR3 is also encoded by other nucleotide sequences in the sample. The genes are TRBV7-9 and TRBJ2-7; no firm D call. The ends were cut back, 3 bases at V and 3 bases at J, with 6 bases in the middle. Per germline, CDR1 SEHNR and CDR2 FQNEAQ (reference sequence). This CDR3 is built from 12 residues. The CDR3 nucleotides are TGTGCCAGCAGCTTCAGACTCTACGAGCAGTACTTC. Encoded protein: CASSFRLYEQYF. The complete variable domain, with remaining parts taken from reference TRBV7-9 and TRBJ2-7, reads DTGVSQNPRHKITKRGQNVTFRCDPISEHNRLYWYRQTLGQGPEFLTYFQNEAQLEKSRLLSDRFSAERPKGSFSTLEIQRTEQGDSAMYLCASSFRLYEQYFGPGTRLTVT.

The chain recombines TRBV11-2 with TRBJ2-1; 10 bases match TRBD2. CDR3 length: 15 residues. The ends lost 1 base at V and 9 bases at J; junction bases unmatched: 6. CDR1 SGHAT and CDR2 FQNNGV come from the germline V gene. The CDR3 sequence is CASSLALAGVSEQFF. CDR3 DNA sequence: TGTGCCAGCAGCTTAGCCCTAGCGGGAGTCTCTGAGCAGTTCTTC.

This chain connects TRBV28 to TRBJ1-2; tentative D call: TRBD1 (6 bases). Trimming took off 5 bases at V and 2 bases at J, with 15 bases between the two ends. CDR1 is MDHEN and CDR2 is SYDVKM in the germline V gene. The CDR3 loop spans 15 amino acids. The CDR3 sequence: CASSPNFRGNYGYTF. The CDR3 DNA reads as TGTGCCAGCAGTCCGAACTTCAGGGGAAACTATGGCTACACCTTC.

Many counts were recorded for this clone. The chain recombines TRBV14 with TRBJ1-1; 7 bases fit TRBD1. The germline gives CDR1 SGHDN, CDR2 FVKESK. V dropped 4 bases and J dropped 0; count of bases not matched to a gene: 5. This CDR3 spans 15 amino acids. In DNA, the CDR3 is TGTGCCAGCAGCCCGTTGGGACAGCTGAACACTGAAGCTTTCTTT. This gives the protein CASSPLGQLNTEAFF.

The chain carries TRBV18 and TRBJ2-7; 14 positions agree with TRBD2. The germline CDR1 and CDR2 sequences are KGHSH and LQKENI. V shed 5 bases, J shed 1 base, and the junction held 4 bases outside the gene matches. The CDR3 consists of 16 residues. The DNA of the CDR3 is TGTGCCAGCTCATCTGGACTAGCGGGGGGTTCCTACGAGCAGTACTTC. It encodes CASSSGLAGGSYEQYF.

This clone was recorded a few times. The DNA for the CDR3 is TGCAGCGTTGAAGGGACCGGGACAGGGCGGGATGGCTACACCTTC. Translated, it gives CSVEGTGTGRDGYTF. The chain has TRBV29-1 and TRBJ1-2; 9 bases agree with TRBD1. Germline CDR1 SQVTM, CDR2 ANQGSEA. There are 15 residues in the CDR3. Germline trimming cut 1 base from V and 6 bases from J; bases unmatched to any gene: 9.

The chain uses TRBV10-3 and TRBJ2-3; TRBD2 matches at 8 bases. The germline gives CDR1 ENHRY, CDR2 SYGVKD. V was clipped by 8 bases and J by 6 bases; unmatched bases: 7. This CDR3 has 13 residues. The CDR3 loop reads CAISAAGADTQYF. The CDR3 DNA reads TGTGCCATCTCGGCAGCGGGAGCCGATACGCAGTATTTT.

This clone has only a few counts. The CDR3 DNA is TGTGCCAGCAGCTTAGATACCGGGACAGCAGCTTTCTTT. This translates into CASSLDTGTAAFF. The chain links TRBV7-2 to TRBJ1-1; 7 bases line up with TRBD1. V shed 1 base, J shed 10 bases, and the junction held 6 bases outside the gene matches. This CDR3 contains 13 residues. Germline V gives CDR1 SGHTA, CDR2 FQGNSA.

This clone was seen only a few times. The chain joins TRBV7-8 to TRBJ1-2; TRBD1 agrees at 7 bases. Per the germline V gene, CDR1 is SGHVS and CDR2 is FQNEAQ. Losses at the gene ends were 2 bases for V and 6 bases for J; bases not matched to a gene: 0. This CDR3 contains 12 residues. CDR3: CASSLTGDGYTF. DNA of the CDR3: TGTGCCAGCAGCTTAACAGGGGATGGCTACACCTTC. Looking up the rest from reference TRBV7-8 and TRBJ1-2 gives the full variable domain: GAGVSQSPRYKVAKRGQDVALRCDPISGHVSLFWYQQALGQGPEFLTYFQNEAQLDKSGLPSDRFFAERPEGSVSTLKIQRTQQEDSAVYLCASSLTGDGYTFGSGTRLTVV.

This clone was picked up a small number of times. The J gene is TRBJ2-1, the V gene TRBV6-1; maybe TRBD2 (5 bases). Deletions cut 4 bases from V and 0 bases from J, with 16 bases between. This CDR3 spans 17 amino acids. The V gene's germline CDR1 is MNHNS and CDR2 SASEGT. The CDR3 region has the DNA TGTGCCAGCAGTGGGCTCTTCGGGAAGAGCTCCTACAATGAGCAGTTCTTC. It codes for CASSGLFGKSSYNEQFF.

This sequence joins TRBV7-2 and TRBJ2-7; a weak D match, TRBD2 (6 bases). Looked up from germline, CDR1 is SGHTA and CDR2 is FQGNSA. V shed 3 bases and J shed 5 bases, with 11 bases lying between them. This CDR3 contains 13 residues. CDR3 region: CASSFRWGDEQYF. The DNA of the CDR3 is TGTGCCAGCAGCTTTAGGTGGGGGGACGAGCAGTACTTC.

The V gene is TRBV30, the J gene TRBJ1-3, with a weak D call TRBD1 (5 bases). CDR1 and CDR2 (germline): GTSNPN, SVGIG (reference sequence). CDR3 length: 16 amino acids. V was pared by 1 base and J by 0 bases, with 13 bases between. The CDR3 bases are TGTGCCTGGAGTGGGGACTACGCGAGCTCTGGAAACACCATATATTTT. It is translated as CAWSGDYASSGNTIYF. Supplemented by reference TRBV30 and TRBJ1-3, the full variable domain reads SQTIHQWPATLVQPVGSPLSLECTVEGTSNPNLYWYRQAAGRGLQLLFYSVGIGQISSEVPQNLSASRPQDRQFILSSKKLLLSDSGFYLCAWSGDYASSGNTIYFGEGSWLTVV.

There are a few counts of this clone. J is TRBJ1-2 and V is TRBV30; TRBD1 is a possible D gene (5 bases). CDR3 length: 14 residues. V lost 0 bases, J lost 6 bases, and 14 bases lay in between. CDR1 and CDR2 (germline): GTSNPN, SVGIG (reference sequence). CDR3 sequence reads: CAWSVGGDANGYTF. CDR3 DNA sequence: TGTGCCTGGAGTGTTGGGGGGGATGCGAATGGCTACACCTTC.

The rearrangement joins TRBV6-5 to TRBJ1-5; D is unresolved. The CDR3 loop spans 15 amino acids. CDR1 and CDR2 (germline): MNHEY, SVGAGI. V shed 4 bases and J shed 0 bases, with 10 bases lying between them. CDR3 loop: CASSLPGNSNQPQHF. The CDR3 nucleotides read TGTGCCAGCAGTTTACCGGGGAATAGCAATCAGCCCCAGCATTTT.

This clone was seen a few times. CDR3 amino acids: CASSFTGDEQYF. DNA of the CDR3: TGTGCCAGCAGCTTCACAGGGGACGAGCAGTACTTC. The rearrangement uses TRBV7-9 and TRBJ2-7; 7 positions match TRBD1. This CDR3 has 12 residues. CDR1 and CDR2 (germline): SEHNR, FQNEAQ (reference sequence). After removal of 3 bases from V and 5 bases from J, the junction contained 1 base not matched to a gene.

This clone was observed many times. The chain joins TRBV7-2 to TRBJ1-1, with TRBD1 matching over 7 bases. This CDR3 is built from 14 residues. Losses at the gene ends were 5 bases for V and 0 bases for J; bases not matched to a gene: 3. The germline V gene encodes CDR1 SGHTA and CDR2 FQGNSA. The CDR3 region is CASSNRGVNTEAFF. The CDR3 region has the DNA TGTGCCAGCAGCAACAGGGGAGTGAACACTGAAGCTTTCTTT.

The chain uses TRBV28 and TRBJ2-7, with TRBD2 matching over 7 bases. The CDR3 spans 14 residues. The germline V gene encodes CDR1 MDHEN and CDR2 SYDVKM. V lost 5 bases, J lost 3 bases, and 7 bases stayed unmatched. CDR3 bases: TGTGCCAGCAGTATTACTAGCGCCAGCTACGAGCAGTACTTC. Protein sequence: CASSITSASYEQYF.